This T cell receptor beta chain appears in the sequencing data of a study of cytomegalovirus exposure and HLA in healthy donors. General observations from the study: Altogether, 150 or so TCR beta chains were recorded as cytomegalovirus-associated. When presence/absence was analysed, sequencing depth was taken to be roughly uniform across donors. A likely sequencing artifact accounted for one observed cluster of highly shared sequence variants.

This clone showed up just a few times. Its cognate antigen is unknown. Nominally healthy donors provided the samples, though records likely missed some immune exposures. CDR3 length: 19 residues. Per the germline V gene, CDR1 is SGHDT and CDR2 is YYEEEE. V lost 4 bases and J lost 1; bases outside the gene matches: 12. PCR amplification relied on 60 Vbeta primers (plus 13 Jbeta primers). TCRdb keeps only in-frame clones here, not all; method: immunoSEQ multiplex PCR. The data show 53,000 or so clones, with 70% to 75% seen just once and about 6.8% held by the top ten. Sequences were obtained from PBMCs. This clonotype was obtained from a man aged 25 to 40 in good health and CMV-seropositive. The chain recombines TRBV5-6 with TRBJ2-5, with 14 bases identical to TRBD2. CDR3 amino acids: CASSPGTSGGLLIQETQYF. For the CDR3, the DNA is TGTGCCAGCAGCCCTGGGACTAGCGGGGGCCTACTCATCCAAGAGACCCAGTACTTC.